The 10 T cell receptor beta chains in this list originate from one sample, sequenced in a study of blood T cell repertoires in COVID-19. Assay used: immunoSEQ multiplex PCR; TCRdb lists only in-frame clones, some missing. The table lists some 83,000 clones, around 90% of them singletons. Sequencing used peripheral blood. These receptors were obtained from an elderly man with active or convalescent COVID-19.

Notes on this clone: One end of the junction does not line up with germline, which may come from a read error. The chain carries TRBV13 and TRBJ1-1; D perhaps matches TRBD1 (5 bases). The germline gives CDR1 PRHDT, CDR2 FYEKMQ (reference sequence). The CDR3 consists of 13 residues. CDR3: CASSLTVKTEAFF. In DNA, the CDR3 is TGTGCCAGCAGCTTGACAGTGAAGACTGAAGCTTTCTTT.

The chain couples TRBV5-6 to TRBJ1-6, with 9 nucleotides matching TRBD1. CDR3 length equals 16 residues. V was pared by 4 bases and J by 4 bases, with 6 bases of the junction left unmatched. CDR1 is SGHDT, CDR2 YYEEEE, per germline. The CDR3 region has the DNA TGTGCCAGCAGCAACTACGGGACAGGGTATAATTCACCCCTCCACTTT. Protein product: CASSNYGTGYNSPLHF. Drawing the rest from reference TRBV5-6 and TRBJ1-6, the complete variable domain is DAGVTQSPTHLIKTRGQQVTLRCSPKSGHDTVSWYQQALGQGPQFIFQYYEEEERQRGNFPDRFSGHQFPNYSSELNVNALLLGDSALYLCASSNYGTGYNSPLHFGNGTRLTVT.

This rearrangement joins TRBV10-1 to TRBJ2-3; tentative D call: TRBD2 (5 bases). The ends were cut back, 3 bases at V and 0 bases at J, with 13 bases in the middle. Per the germline V gene, CDR1 is WNHNN and CDR2 is SYGVQD (reference sequence). This CDR3 is 16 amino acids long. The CDR3 region is CASSDPRTSSTDTQYF. CDR3 nucleotides: TGCGCCAGCAGTGACCCCCGGACTTCTAGCACAGATACGCAGTATTTT.

This chain links TRBV6-5 with TRBJ1-1, with TRBD1 matching 9 bases. V was pared by 2 bases and J by 4 bases, with 2 bases of the junction left unmatched. This CDR3 is built from 14 residues. Per germline, CDR1 MNHEY and CDR2 SVGAGI. In DNA, the CDR3 is TGTGCCAGCAGTTACGGGGACAGGGTCACTGAAGCTTTCTTT. Residues: CASSYGDRVTEAFF.

The genes are TRBV10-2 and TRBJ1-5, with D possibly being TRBD1 (6 bases). The CDR3 extends over 15 amino acids. Trimming cost V 8 bases and J 5 bases, with 19 bases left between them. Looked up from germline, CDR1 is WSHSY and CDR2 is SAAADI. CDR3 sequence reads: CASGPAGGADQPQHF. The CDR3 coding sequence is TGCGCCAGCGGCCCGGCGGGGGGGGCGGATCAGCCCCAGCATTTT.

This clone was counted a single time. This chain uses TRBV3-1 (or the pseudogene TRBV3-2) with TRBJ1-6; D ambiguous. V gave up 2 bases and J gave up 9 bases, with 8 bases separating them. The CDR3 length is 13 residues. Germline loops: CDR1 LGHDT, CDR2 YNNKEL (reference sequence). Here the CDR3 reads CASSQKQISPLHF. In nucleotides, the CDR3 is TGTGCCAGCAGCCAAAAACAAATTTCACCCCTCCACTTT.

The count of this clone is one. V usage is TRBV21-1 and J usage is TRBJ1-2; TRBD1 is taken as the D call from the table, unchecked against the DNA. TRBV21-1 is shown as a pseudogene. This CDR3 has 13 residues. CDR3 DNA: TGTGCCAGCAACGCCCAGGGGCCGGGGGGCTACACCTTC. Translation: CASNAQGPGGYTF.

This clone appeared a single time. The chain uses TRBV5-1 and TRBJ1-2, with 8 bases matching TRBD1. Unmatched junction bases numbered 10, after V lost 4 bases and J lost 5 bases. Germline assignment: CDR1 SGHRS and CDR2 YFSETQ. The CDR3 is 15 amino acids. DNA of the CDR3: TGCGCCAGCAGCGAAAACCAACAGGGGGGATATGGCTACACCTTC. Translation gives CASSENQQGGYGYTF.

The rearrangement joins TRBV6-5 to TRBJ2-7, with D uncertain. The CDR3 sequence is 11 residues long. Germline CDR1 reads MNHEY; CDR2 reads SVGAGI. Trimming shortened V by 7 bases and J by 3 bases, and 7 bases separated the two germline ends. The CDR3 region has the DNA TGTGCCAGCATGTTATTCTACGAGCAGTACGTC. It is translated as CASMLFYEQYV.

This clone was picked up a small number of times. The CDR3 nucleotides read TGTGCCAGCAGTTTATTCCGGGCTCAGGGGTCACCCCTCCACTTT. This gives the protein CASSLFRAQGSPLHF. This chain links TRBV28 with TRBJ1-6; possible D gene TRBD1, 6 bases. There are 15 residues in the CDR3. Germline assignment: CDR1 MDHEN and CDR2 SYDVKM. Trimming removed 1 base at V and 10 bases at J, with 14 bases between.